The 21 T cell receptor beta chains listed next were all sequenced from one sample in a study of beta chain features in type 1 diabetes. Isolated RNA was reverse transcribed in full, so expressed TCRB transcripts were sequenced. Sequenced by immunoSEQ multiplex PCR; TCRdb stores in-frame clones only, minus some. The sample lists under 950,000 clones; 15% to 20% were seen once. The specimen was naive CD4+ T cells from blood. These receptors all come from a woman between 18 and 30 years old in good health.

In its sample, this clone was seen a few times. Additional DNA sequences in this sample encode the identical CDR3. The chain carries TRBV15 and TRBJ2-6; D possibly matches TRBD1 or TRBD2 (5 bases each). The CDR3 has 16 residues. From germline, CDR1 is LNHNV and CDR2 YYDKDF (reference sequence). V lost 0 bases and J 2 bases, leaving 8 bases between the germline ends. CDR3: CATSRDLGAGANVLTF. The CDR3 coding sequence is TGTGCCACCAGCAGAGATCTGGGGGCTGGGGCCAACGTCCTGACTTTC.

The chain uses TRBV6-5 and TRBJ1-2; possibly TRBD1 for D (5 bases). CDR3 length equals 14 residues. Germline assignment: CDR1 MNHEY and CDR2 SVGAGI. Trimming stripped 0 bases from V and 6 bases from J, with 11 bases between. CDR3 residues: CASSYSKAGHGYTF. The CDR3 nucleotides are TGTGCCAGCAGTTACTCGAAAGCGGGGCATGGCTACACCTTC.

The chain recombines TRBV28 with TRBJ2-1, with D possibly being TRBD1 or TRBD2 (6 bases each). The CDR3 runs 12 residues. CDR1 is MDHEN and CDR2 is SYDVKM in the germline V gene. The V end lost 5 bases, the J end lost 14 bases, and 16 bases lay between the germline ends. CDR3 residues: CASSESRGPEFF. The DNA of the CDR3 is TGTGCCAGCAGTGAGTCCCGGGGGCCTGAGTTCTTC.

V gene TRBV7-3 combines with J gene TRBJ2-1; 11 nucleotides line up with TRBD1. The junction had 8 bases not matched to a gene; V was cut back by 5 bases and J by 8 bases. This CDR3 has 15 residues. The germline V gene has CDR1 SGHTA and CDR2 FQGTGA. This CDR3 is CASSPWTGGSYEQFF. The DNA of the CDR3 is TGTGCCAGCAGCCCTTGGACAGGGGGCTCCTATGAGCAGTTCTTC.

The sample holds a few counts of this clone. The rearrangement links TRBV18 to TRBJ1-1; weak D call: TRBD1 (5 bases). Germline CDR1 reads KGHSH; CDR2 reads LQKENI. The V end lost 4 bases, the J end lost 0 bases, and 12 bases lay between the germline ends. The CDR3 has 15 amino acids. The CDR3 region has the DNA TGTGCCAGCTCACTCGACAGTACCATGAACACTGAAGCTTTCTTT. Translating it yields CASSLDSTMNTEAFF.

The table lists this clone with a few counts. CDR3 in DNA: TGTGCCAGCAGCTCCCGGCCGGGTCGGCTCCTCGAGTTCTTC. As protein: CASSSRPGRLLEFF. The chain links TRBV5-4 to TRBJ2-1; D is unclear. The CDR3 is 14 residues long. Trimming shortened V by 3 bases and J by 14 bases, and 21 bases separated the two germline ends. Germline lookup yields CDR1 SGHNT and CDR2 YYREEE (reference sequence).

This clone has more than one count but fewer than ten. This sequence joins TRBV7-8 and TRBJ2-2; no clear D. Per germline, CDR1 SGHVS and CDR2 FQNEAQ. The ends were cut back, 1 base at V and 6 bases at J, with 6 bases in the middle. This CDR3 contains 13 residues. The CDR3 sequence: CASSLGQPGELFF. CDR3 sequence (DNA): TGTGCCAGCAGCTTAGGCCAACCCGGGGAGCTGTTTTTT.

In nucleotides, the CDR3 is TGTGCCAGCAGTTTGGACAGGGGTCAAGGTGGCTATGGCTACACCTTC. Amino acids: CASSLDRGQGGYGYTF. This chain links TRBV28 with TRBJ1-2; 9 bases map to TRBD1. The germline CDR1 and CDR2 sequences are MDHEN and SYDVKM. Trimming cost V 3 bases and J 4 bases; bases outside gene matches: 9. The CDR3 is made up of 16 amino acids.

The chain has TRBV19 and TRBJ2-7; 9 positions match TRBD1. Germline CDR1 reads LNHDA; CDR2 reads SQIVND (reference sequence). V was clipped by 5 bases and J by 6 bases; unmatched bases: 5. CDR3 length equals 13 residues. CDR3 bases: TGTGCCAGTAGTGCGGGACAGGGCCTCGAGCAGTACTTC. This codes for CASSAGQGLEQYF.

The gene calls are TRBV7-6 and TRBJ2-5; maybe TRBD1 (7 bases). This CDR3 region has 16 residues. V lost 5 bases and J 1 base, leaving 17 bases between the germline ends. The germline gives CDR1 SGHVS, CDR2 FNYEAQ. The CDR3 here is CASSPSGGTVQETQYF. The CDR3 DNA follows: TGTGCCAGCAGCCCCTCTGGGGGGACAGTCCAAGAGACCCAGTACTTC.

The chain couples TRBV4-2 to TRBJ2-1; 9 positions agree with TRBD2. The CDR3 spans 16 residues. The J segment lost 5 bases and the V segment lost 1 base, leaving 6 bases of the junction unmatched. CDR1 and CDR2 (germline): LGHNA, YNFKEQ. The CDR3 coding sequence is TGTGCCAGCAGCCAAGCGGCGGGAGGGTTTAACAATGAGCAGTTCTTC. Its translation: CASSQAAGGFNNEQFF.

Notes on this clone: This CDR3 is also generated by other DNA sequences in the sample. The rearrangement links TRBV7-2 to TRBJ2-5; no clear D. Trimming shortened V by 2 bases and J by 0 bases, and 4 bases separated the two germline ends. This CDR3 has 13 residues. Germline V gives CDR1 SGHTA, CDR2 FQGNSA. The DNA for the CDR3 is TGTGCCAGCAGCTTATTGTACCAAGAGACCCAGTACTTC. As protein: CASSLLYQETQYF.

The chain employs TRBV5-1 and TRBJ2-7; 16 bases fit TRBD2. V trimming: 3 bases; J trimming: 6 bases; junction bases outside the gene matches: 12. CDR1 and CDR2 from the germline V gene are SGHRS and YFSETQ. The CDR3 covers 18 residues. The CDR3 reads CASSYGGLAGGRGGEQYF. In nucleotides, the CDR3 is TGCGCCAGCAGCTACGGGGGACTAGCGGGAGGGCGCGGCGGCGAGCAGTACTTC.

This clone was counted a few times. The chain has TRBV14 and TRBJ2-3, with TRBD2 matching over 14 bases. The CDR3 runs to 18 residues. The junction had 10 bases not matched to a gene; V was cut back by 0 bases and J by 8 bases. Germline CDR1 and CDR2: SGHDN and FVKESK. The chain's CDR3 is CASSQERLAGGPSRTQYF. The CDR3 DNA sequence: TGTGCCAGCAGCCAAGAAAGACTAGCGGGAGGGCCGAGCCGTACGCAGTATTTT.

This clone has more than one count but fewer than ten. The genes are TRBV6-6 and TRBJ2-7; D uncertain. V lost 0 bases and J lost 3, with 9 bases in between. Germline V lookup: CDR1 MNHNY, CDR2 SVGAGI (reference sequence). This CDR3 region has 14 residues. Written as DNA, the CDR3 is TGTGCCAGCAGTTACTCGGTAACCTTCTACGAGCAGTACTTC. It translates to CASSYSVTFYEQYF.

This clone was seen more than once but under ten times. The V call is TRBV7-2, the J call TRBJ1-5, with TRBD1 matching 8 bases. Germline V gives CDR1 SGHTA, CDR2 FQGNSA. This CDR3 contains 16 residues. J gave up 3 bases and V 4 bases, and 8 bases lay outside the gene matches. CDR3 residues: CASSSKDRVDNQPQHF. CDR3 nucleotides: TGTGCCAGCAGCTCGAAGGACAGGGTGGACAATCAGCCCCAGCATTTT.

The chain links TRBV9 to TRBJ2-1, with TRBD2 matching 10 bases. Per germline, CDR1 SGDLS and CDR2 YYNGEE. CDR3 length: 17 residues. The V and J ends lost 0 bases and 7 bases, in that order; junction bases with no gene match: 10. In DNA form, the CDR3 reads TGTGCCAGCAGCGTAGCCCTAGCGGGAGTGGGAGAGAATGAGCAGTTCTTC. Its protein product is CASSVALAGVGENEQFF.

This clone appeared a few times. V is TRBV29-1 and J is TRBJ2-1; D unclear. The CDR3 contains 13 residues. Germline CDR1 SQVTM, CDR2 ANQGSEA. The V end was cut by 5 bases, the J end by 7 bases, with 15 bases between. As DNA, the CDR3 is TGCAGCGTTTCAGCGCGAAACTGGAATGAGCAGTTCTTC. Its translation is CSVSARNWNEQFF.

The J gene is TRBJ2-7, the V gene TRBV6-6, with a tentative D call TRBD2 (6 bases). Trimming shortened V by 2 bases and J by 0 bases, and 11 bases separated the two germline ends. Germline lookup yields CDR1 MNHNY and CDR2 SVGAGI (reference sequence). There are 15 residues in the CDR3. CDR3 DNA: TGTGCCAGCAGTTACGGGACTCCTTACTCCTACGAGCAGTACTTC. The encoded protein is CASSYGTPYSYEQYF.

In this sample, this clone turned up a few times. In DNA, the CDR3 is TGTGCCACCAGCAGAGGGACTAGCGGGCACACAGATACGCAGTATTTT. It yields the protein CATSRGTSGHTDTQYF. The chain joins TRBV15 to TRBJ2-3, with 11 bases identical to TRBD2. This CDR3 contains 16 residues. The germline V gene encodes CDR1 LNHNV and CDR2 YYDKDF (reference sequence). V gave up 1 base and J gave up 2 bases; unmatched junction bases: 2.

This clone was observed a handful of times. CDR3 residues: CASSPGTGVSEQFF. The CDR3 DNA follows: TGCGCCAGCAGTCCCGGGACTGGTGTCTCTGAGCAGTTCTTC. This chain uses TRBV4-3 with TRBJ2-1; D perhaps matches TRBD2 (6 bases). Trimming cost V 6 bases and J 9 bases, with 18 bases left between them. The CDR3 contains 14 residues. CDR1 is LGHNA, CDR2 YSLEER, per germline.